What follows is one T cell receptor (beta chain) and its context. Its antigen remains unknown. These data are taken from a study of graft-versus-host responses after intestinal transplantation. About the research overall: Multivisceral, liver-intestinal, or isolated intestinal transplants were received by the recipients. Following induction with anti-thymocyte globulin, all recipients were given tacrolimus and steroids for about three years. Whole-study results and caveats: Peak circulating GvH clone levels tracked with early post-transplant HvG declines. GvH clones appeared in recipient marrow, some first in ileum or blood.

Germline CDR1 SGHKS, CDR2 YYEKEE (reference sequence). This CDR3 has 16 amino acids. V lost 4 bases, J lost 4 bases, and 10 bases stayed unmatched. The method was immunoSEQ multiplex PCR; TCRdb's version includes in-frame clones alone and lacks a portion of them. Seen here are approximately 90,000 clones, 80% to 95% observed once, and the top ten hold roughly 6%. The chain employs TRBV5-5 and TRBJ2-7; TRBD2 matches at 11 bases. The clonotype comes from a human donor who received an intestinal transplant. The input for sequencing was unstimulated CD8+ T cells sorted from spleen or lymph node cells, taken before intestinal transplant. DNA of the CDR3: TGTGCCAGCAGCATACCTAGCGGGAGGAATGGATACGAGCAGTACTTC. It codes for CASSIPSGRNGYEQYF.